The entry below gives a single T cell receptor beta chain sequence along with its context. Original data processing: By means of reference gene primer amplification, nucleated cell counts were estimated. Produced via immunoSEQ multiplex PCR; TCRdb's table is partial and in-frame only. V, J and clone size reflect that table, while D and trimming were determined from the DNA. The sample consists of 200,000 to 250,000 clones, approximately 88% of them appearing once. CDR3 length: 14 amino acids. Trimming left V 1 base short and J 12 bases short, with 15 bases between. Germline CDR1 reads SEHNR; CDR2 reads FQNEAQ (reference sequence). The data originate from a study of blood T cell repertoires in COVID-19. As for the study in general: COVID-19 samples collected from the United States, Italy and Spain covered acute and convalescent phases.

Sequenced sample: peripheral blood. This receptor was identified in a young woman with COVID-19, enrolled during active disease. This rearrangement joins TRBV7-9 to TRBJ1-4, with no clear D. The CDR3 bases are TGTGCCAGCAGCTTAGAAACGAAGCGCGGGCAACTGTTTTTT. Amino acids: CASSLETKRGQLFF.